These 16 T cell receptor beta chains were sequenced from one sample in a study of blood T cell repertoires in COVID-19. Data came from immunoSEQ multiplex PCR; TCRdb stores just in-frame clones and leaves some out. The profile shows hundreds of thousands of clones, around 91% of them singletons. The sample taken for sequencing was PBMCs or T cells enriched from blood (not recorded which). The receptors here all came from a woman in her thirties or forties who had recovered from COVID-19.

This clone is a singleton in its sample. The J gene is TRBJ2-2, the V gene TRBV4-3; TRBD1 is a possible D gene (6 bases). Germline-derived CDR1 and CDR2 are LGHNA and YSLEER. Trimming removed 4 bases from V and 3 bases from J, with 12 bases in between. The CDR3 has 15 residues. CDR3 bases: TGCGCCAGCAGCCTCAGGGGTCTTGACACCGGGGAGCTGTTTTTT. It translates to CASSLRGLDTGELFF.

The chain recombines TRBV7-8 with TRBJ2-7; 10 bases fit TRBD2. From germline, CDR1 is SGHVS and CDR2 FQNEAQ. V trimming: 5 bases; J trimming: 3 bases; junction bases outside the gene matches: 10. This CDR3 has 16 residues. The CDR3 spells CASSHRGRTSGYEQYF. For the CDR3, the DNA is TGTGCCAGCAGCCACAGGGGTAGGACTAGCGGCTACGAGCAGTACTTC.

The chain links TRBV28 to TRBJ2-1; D possibly corresponds to TRBD1 (6 bases). The V gene's germline CDR1 is MDHEN and CDR2 SYDVKM. The CDR3 contains 15 residues. Deletions cut 3 bases from V and 5 bases from J, with 14 bases between. The CDR3 DNA reads as TGTGCCAGCAGTTTGTCACAGGGTGAAGACAATGAGCAGTTCTTC. It encodes CASSLSQGEDNEQFF.

This sequence joins TRBV5-4 and TRBJ2-7; the match to TRBD1 covers 7 bases. The CDR3 spans 14 residues. Looked up from germline, CDR1 is SGHNT and CDR2 is YYREEE (reference sequence). J lost 4 bases, V lost 1 base, and 5 bases had no gene match. CDR3 coding DNA: TGTGCCAGCAGCTTGATAGGGGGCGCGTACGAGCAGTACTTC. It specifies CASSLIGGAYEQYF.

V is TRBV4-3 and J is TRBJ2-7; D not certain. V lost 2 bases to trimming and J lost 3 bases, with 8 bases between them. Germline CDR1 LGHNA, CDR2 YSLEER. This CDR3 comprises 13 residues. For the CDR3, the DNA is TGCGCCAGCAGCCAATTGCCTAGCTACGAGCAGTACTTC. Translated: CASSQLPSYEQYF.

The rearrangement links TRBV5-8 to TRBJ1-2, with TRBD1 identical over 9 bases. J was trimmed by 6 bases and V by 5 bases; bases with no gene match: 5. Looked up from germline, CDR1 is SGHTS and CDR2 is YDEGEE. This CDR3 comprises 13 residues. In DNA, the CDR3 is TGTGCCAGCAGTAAACGGGACAGGGATGGCTACACCTTC. It specifies CASSKRDRDGYTF.

This chain uses TRBV11-3 with TRBJ1-1; 11 bases fit TRBD1. The CDR3 runs 17 residues. The J segment lost 3 bases and the V segment lost 5 bases, leaving 11 bases of the junction unmatched. Germline values: CDR1 SGHNT, CDR2 YENEEA. The CDR3 is CASSLGQGARIDTEAFF. The CDR3 bases are TGTGCCAGCAGCCTAGGACAGGGGGCGCGTATAGACACTGAAGCTTTCTTT.

The chain recombines TRBV5-6 with TRBJ1-4, with a weak D call TRBD1 (6 bases). Germline V CDR1 and CDR2: SGHDT, YYEEEE. V shed 0 bases and J shed 10 bases, with 7 bases lying between them. This CDR3 comprises 12 residues. The CDR3 sequence: CASSLVGAKLFF. As DNA, the CDR3 is TGTGCCAGCAGCTTGGTGGGGGCAAAACTGTTTTTT.

This rearrangement joins TRBV6-2 or TRBV6-3 to TRBJ2-5; 7 bases line up with TRBD1. The junction had 4 bases not matched to a gene; V was cut back by 4 bases and J by 2 bases. Germline CDR1 MNHEY, CDR2 SVGEGT. The CDR3 is 14 amino acids. CDR3: CASSLSRGQETQYF. CDR3 sequence (DNA): TGTGCCAGCAGTTTATCCAGGGGGCAAGAGACCCAGTACTTC.

In this sample, this clone turned up once. This chain joins TRBV3-1 (or the pseudogene TRBV3-2) and TRBJ1-2, with 10 bases matching TRBD1. Unmatched junction bases numbered 6, after V lost 3 bases and J lost 8 bases. The CDR3 is 14 amino acids. Germline V gives CDR1 LGHDT, CDR2 YNNKEL (reference sequence). CDR3 region: CASSQTGGAGGYTF. The CDR3 DNA follows: TGTGCCAGCAGCCAGACAGGGGGCGCGGGCGGCTACACCTTC.

The V gene is TRBV24-1, the J gene TRBJ2-3; 14 bases map to TRBD2. The CDR3 spans 17 residues. Germline loops: CDR1 KGHDR, CDR2 SFDVKD. The junction had 6 bases not matched to a gene; V was cut back by 6 bases and J by 2 bases. CDR3 nucleotide sequence: TGTGCCACCAGTTCCGGGACTAGCGGGAGACACACAGATACGCAGTATTTT. Translated: CATSSGTSGRHTDTQYF.

The J gene is TRBJ1-6, the V gene TRBV15; D is ambiguous. The CDR3 runs 13 residues. V was shortened by 0 bases and J by 7 bases, with 4 bases between the two germline ends. The V gene's germline CDR1 is LNHNV and CDR2 YYDKDF (reference sequence). The CDR3 loop reads CATSREANSPLHF. In DNA form, the CDR3 reads TGTGCCACCAGCAGAGAAGCGAATTCACCCCTCCACTTT.

In its sample, this clone was seen once. The V and J genes are TRBV11-3 and TRBJ2-1, with 9 nucleotides matching TRBD2. Germline CDR1 and CDR2: SGHNT and YENEEA. This CDR3 contains 16 residues. The ends lost 3 bases at V and 7 bases at J; junction bases unmatched: 10. CDR3 protein: CASSFDRIAGVNEQFF. In DNA, the CDR3 is TGTGCCAGCAGCTTCGACCGCATAGCGGGGGTTAATGAGCAGTTCTTC.

This chain uses TRBV5-1 with TRBJ1-2; 10 nucleotides line up with TRBD1. CDR1 is SGHRS, CDR2 YFSETQ, per germline. The CDR3 is 14 residues long. Germline trimming cut 3 bases from V and 4 bases from J; bases unmatched to any gene: 3. CDR3 residues: CASSSTGGVYGYTF. As DNA, the CDR3 is TGCGCCAGCAGCTCGACAGGGGGCGTCTATGGCTACACCTTC.

This chain joins TRBV11-3 and TRBJ2-2; 10 bases fit TRBD2. The CDR3 sequence is 17 residues long. V lost 1 base, J lost 2 bases, and 4 bases stayed unmatched. CDR1 SGHNT and CDR2 YENEEA come from the germline V gene. CDR3 nucleotide sequence: TGTGCCAGCAGCTTAGGCCAGCGGGGGGGCAACACCGGGGAGCTGTTTTTT. Translation gives CASSLGQRGGNTGELFF.

This chain connects TRBV28 to TRBJ1-1; perhaps TRBD1 as D (5 bases). CDR1 MDHEN and CDR2 SYDVKM come from the germline V gene. This CDR3 has 15 residues. Trimming pared 4 bases from V and 0 bases from J, leaving 12 bases between. Here the CDR3 reads CASSSPRGLNTEAFF. The CDR3 DNA reads TGTGCCAGCAGTTCACCGCGGGGCCTGAACACTGAAGCTTTCTTT.